This entry concerns a single TCR beta chain. The target antigen is unknown. CDR1 and CDR2 from the germline V gene are LNHDA and SQIVND (reference sequence). The V end was cut by 5 bases, the J end by 1 base, with 14 bases between. This CDR3 has 15 amino acids. The sample originates from a study of Ad26.COV2.S vaccination and SARS-CoV-2 variants. Broader study findings: Following vaccination, spike-specific CD8+ and CD4+ T cell responses reportedly exhibited substantial breadth.

Generated by immunoSEQ multiplex PCR, the TCRdb table keeps only in-frame clones and is missing some. Of 250,000 or so clones listed, approximately 90% were seen once; the top ten hold approximately 3%. The treatment: some 20 received Ad26.COV2.S at low or high dose, single or two shots; about 5 received placebo; per-sample allocation not given. Sampling was performed 63 days after the first vaccine or placebo injection. This chain links TRBV19 with TRBJ1-2; no clear D. The TCR was taken from a person between 18 and 60 years old who received the Ad26.COV2.S COVID-19 vaccine or a placebo. The sample here was peripheral blood, taken in a trial of Ad26.COV2.S vaccine versus placebo. The CDR3 DNA sequence: TGTGCCAGTAGTCCAGGCAGGCTTCTTAACTATGGCTACACCTTC. This codes for CASSPGRLLNYGYTF.